The clone carrying this T cell receptor beta chain was observed at least ten times. Its antigen is unknown. One entry per CDR3 protein, called by TCRdb with MiXCR from the 5' RACE reads. The table records around 250,000 distinct CDR3 sequences, roughly 10% of them present only once. This sample is drawn from a study of CD8 T cells in ankylosing spondylitis. General study results and limits: Ankylosing spondylitis blood appeared to carry a characteristic TCR beta motif of eight or nine highly homologous variants. Those disease-linked clones were CD8+; they were also relatively rare in peripheral blood. Disease-linked clones reportedly showed significant enrichment in matched ankylosing spondylitis synovial fluid.

This TCR was sampled from a male donor with ankylosing spondylitis or in good health (not recorded which). The sample was blood, either unsorted or a sorted T cell fraction (not recorded which).

CDR3 sequence: CASSLVGHSGNEQFF. The CDR3 DNA sequence: TGCGCCAGCAGCTTGGTGGGACACAGTGGAAATGAGCAGTTCTTC. The chain is built from TRBV5-1 and TRBJ2-1; D perhaps matches TRBD1 (6 bases). The CDR3 contains 15 residues. V shed 0 bases and J shed 7 bases, with 14 bases lying between them. CDR1 is SGHRS and CDR2 is YFSETQ in the germline V gene.